The rows below give T cell receptor beta chains drawn from one sample of a study of blood T cell repertoires in COVID-19. Assay used: immunoSEQ multiplex PCR; TCRdb lists only in-frame clones, some missing. The data show around 200,000 clones, about 90% seen once. The sequencing sample was made of peripheral blood. All receptors come from a man aged 40-49 years with active or convalescent COVID-19. Both conserved end residues are part of each CDR3. The D gene is left open where the match is weak. Clone size is shown for a subset of rows, as once, few, many or a class of expanded clone.

V gene	clone size	J gene	D gene	CDR3 protein	CDR3 DNA
TRBV9	.	TRBJ1-2	TRBD1	CASSATGTGKNWGGYTF	TGTGCCAGCAGCGCTACCGGGACAGGGAAGAATTGGGGTGGCTACACCTTC
TRBV27	once	TRBJ1-2	.	CASHPGLAGADGYTF	TGTGCCAGCCACCCCGGCCTGGCAGGGGCAGATGGCTACACCTTC
TRBV7-9	.	TRBJ1-1	TRBD1	CASSQGESVTRAFF	TGTGCCAGCAGCCAGGGGGAAAGTGTGACTCGAGCTTTCTTT
TRBV19	.	TRBJ2-2	.	CASKNLFAGFTGELFF	TGTGCCAGTAAAAATTTATTCGCAGGGTTCACCGGGGAGCTGTTTTTT
TRBV18	.	TRBJ1-2	.	CASSPLSAGINYGYTF	TGTGCCAGCTCACCTTTGTCGGCAGGAATTAACTATGGCTACACCTTC
TRBV7-2	.	TRBJ1-1	.	CASSHLAGRNTEAFF	TGTGCCAGCAGCCACCTTGCCGGGAGAAACACTGAAGCTTTCTTT
TRBV30	.	TRBJ1-2	TRBD1	CAWSEDRDYGYTF	TGTGCCTGGAGCGAAGACAGGGACTATGGCTACACCTTC
TRBV19	.	TRBJ1-6	.	CASSNGQGNSPLHF	TGTGCCAGTAGTAACGGGCAGGGTAACTCACCCCTCCACTTT
TRBV11-2	.	TRBJ2-7	TRBD1	CASSPARDRHEQYF	TGTGCCAGCAGCCCTGCGCGGGACAGGCACGAGCAGTACTTC
TRBV12-3/TRBV12-4	.	TRBJ2-3	.	CASSPGLADTQYF	TGTGCCAGCAGTCCAGGGTTGGCAGATACGCAGTATTTT
TRBV5-1	.	TRBJ2-5	TRBD2	CASSPEYSGGAHRQETQYF	TGCGCCAGCAGCCCTGAATATAGCGGGGGGGCCCACCGACAAGAGACCCAGTACTTC
TRBV10-1	.	TRBJ2-5	TRBD1	CASSVGTGLETQYF	TGCGCCAGCAGTGTAGGGACAGGGCTTGAGACCCAGTACTTC
TRBV10-3	.	TRBJ2-1	.	CAISGQGGSSYNEQFF	TGTGCCATCAGTGGTCAGGGGGGCAGCTCCTACAATGAGCAGTTCTTC
TRBV7-2	.	TRBJ2-5	TRBD2	CASSLSGLAGETQYF	TGTGCCAGCAGCTTATCGGGACTAGCAGGGGAGACCCAGTACTTC
TRBV3-1/TRBV3-2	.	TRBJ1-6	TRBD1	CASSQGGTGVSPLHF	TGTGCCAGCAGCCAAGGGGGGACAGGGGTCTCACCCCTCCACTTT
TRBV13	once	TRBJ2-7	.	CASSLPQGYEQYF	TGTGCCAGCAGCTTACCCCAGGGCTACGAGCAGTACTTC
TRBV7-2	.	TRBJ2-3	.	CASSSDSHNTQYF	TGTGCCAGCAGCTCGGACTCTCATAATACGCAGTATTTT
TRBV18	.	TRBJ2-7	.	CASSPQQDHYEQYF	TGTGCCAGCTCACCCCAACAGGACCACTACGAGCAGTACTTC
TRBV6-1	.	TRBJ2-3	TRBD1	CASSEDGTDTDTQYF	TGTGCCAGCAGTGAAGATGGGACAGACACAGATACGCAGTATTTT
TRBV4-1	.	TRBJ2-5	.	CASSQFLGAQRETQYF	TGCGCCAGCAGCCAATTTCTGGGAGCCCAAAGAGAGACCCAGTACTTC
TRBV7-9	.	TRBJ1-1	TRBD1	CASSPLTGSTEAFF	TGTGCCAGCAGCCCGTTGACAGGGAGCACTGAAGCTTTCTTT
TRBV5-5	once	TRBJ1-5	.	CASSLEDWSGFGNQPQHF	TGTGCCAGCAGCTTGGAGGATTGGAGCGGTTTCGGCAATCAGCCCCAGCATTTT
TRBV5-5	.	TRBJ1-1	TRBD1	CASSWGQGELKAFF	TGTGCCAGCAGCTGGGGACAGGGAGAGTTGAAAGCTTTCTTT
TRBV5-4	.	TRBJ2-7	TRBD2	CASSLGLADSYEQYF	TGTGCCAGCAGCTTGGGACTAGCCGATTCCTACGAGCAGTACTTC
TRBV6-2/TRBV6-3	.	TRBJ1-1	TRBD1	CASSRDREAFF	TGTGCCAGCAGTCGGGACAGAGAAGCTTTCTTT
TRBV19	.	TRBJ1-5	.	CASSFPGVSHQPQHF	TGTGCCAGTAGTTTCCCCGGGGTCTCGCATCAGCCCCAGCATTTT
TRBV7-6	.	TRBJ1-1	.	CASSRGNTEAFF	TGTGCCAGCAGCCGGGGGAACACTGAAGCTTTCTTT
TRBV20-1	.	TRBJ1-6	TRBD1	CSASPGQGRSPLHF	TGCAGTGCTAGTCCCGGACAGGGACGCTCACCCCTCCACTTT